One sample yielded the 31 T cell receptor beta chains listed below, sequenced in a study of blood T cell repertoires in COVID-19. Method: immunoSEQ multiplex PCR; TCRdb's copy keeps in-frame clones and lacks some. The table records fewer than 200,000 clones, 88% of them present only once. Sequencing was carried out using peripheral blood. The receptor set was obtained from a man in his fifties or sixties who had recovered from COVID-19.

This sequence joins TRBV19 and TRBJ2-2; TRBD2 matches at 9 bases. With V trimmed by 7 bases and J by 8 bases, 14 bases remained unmatched. Germline CDR1 LNHDA, CDR2 SQIVND (reference sequence). This CDR3 is built from 16 residues. The CDR3 DNA follows: TGTGCCAGTAAGGGTAGCGGGAGATACGTGTCAGGGGAGCTGTTTTTT. It yields the protein CASKGSGRYVSGELFF.

The V call is TRBV7-9, the J call TRBJ1-1; 7 bases are shared with TRBD1. Germline CDR1 reads SEHNR; CDR2 reads FQNEAQ (reference sequence). There are 14 residues in the CDR3. J lost 4 bases, V lost 4 bases, and 6 bases had no gene match. The CDR3 protein is CASSSTGVGTEAFF. For the CDR3, the DNA is TGTGCCAGCAGCTCAACAGGGGTGGGCACTGAAGCTTTCTTT.

This clone was seen a handful of times. The CDR3 DNA reads TGCGCCAGCATGGACAGGGCCCTCGGGGAGCTGTTTTTT. It codes for CASMDRALGELFF. This chain links TRBV5-1 with TRBJ2-2; TRBD1 agrees at 8 bases. This CDR3 comprises 13 residues. Germline-derived CDR1 and CDR2 are SGHRS and YFSETQ. Trimming at V came to 6 bases and at J to 7 bases, leaving 5 bases not matched to a gene.

The chain is built from TRBV5-6 and TRBJ1-5; D is unresolved. The CDR3 spans 12 residues. Germline values: CDR1 SGHDT, CDR2 YYEEEE. Trimming cost V 0 bases and J 5 bases, with 3 bases left between them. The CDR3 DNA reads TGTGCCAGCAGCTTGGGCGATCAGCCCCAGCATTTT. Translating gives CASSLGDQPQHF.

This chain joins TRBV28 and TRBJ1-2; D is possibly TRBD1 (5 bases). CDR3 size: 18 residues. Deletions cut 4 bases from V and 0 bases from J, with 21 bases between. Per germline, CDR1 MDHEN and CDR2 SYDVKM. The CDR3 DNA reads TGTGCCAGCAGTTCGGGGGTTGACGGACGGGGCCCTAACTATGGCTACACCTTC. Encoded protein: CASSSGVDGRGPNYGYTF.

The rearrangement joins TRBV9 to TRBJ2-5, with 7 bases matching TRBD1. The CDR3 loop spans 14 amino acids. The V segment lost 2 bases and the J segment 0 bases; nucleotides outside the gene matches: 1. Germline CDR1 reads SGDLS; CDR2 reads YYNGEE. CDR3 DNA sequence: TGTGCCAGCAGCGTTGACAGGGACCAAGAGACCCAGTACTTC. Translating it yields CASSVDRDQETQYF.

CDR3 nucleotides: TGTGCCAGCAGCTACGGACAGGGGGCAGCCTACGAGCAGTACTTC. Encoded protein: CASSYGQGAAYEQYF. The genes are TRBV11-2 and TRBJ2-7; 11 bases are shared with TRBD1. CDR3 length equals 15 residues. With 4 bases clipped from V and 2 bases from J, the junction kept 4 bases outside the gene matches. The V gene's germline CDR1 is SGHAT and CDR2 FQNNGV.

In DNA form, the CDR3 reads TGTGCCACCAGCAGAGAACAGATCCCTGGAAACACCATATATTTT. Translated: CATSREQIPGNTIYF. V gene TRBV15 combines with J gene TRBJ1-3; D is unclear. Germline CDR1 LNHNV, CDR2 YYDKDF (reference sequence). CDR3 length equals 15 residues. V was pared by 0 bases and J by 2 bases, with 8 bases between.

The V gene is TRBV3-1 (or the pseudogene TRBV3-2), the J gene TRBJ2-5; D is uncertain. The V gene's germline CDR1 is LGHDT and CDR2 YNNKEL (reference sequence). Trimming removed 0 bases at V and 1 base at J, with 18 bases between. This CDR3 spans 18 amino acids. The CDR3 is CASSQDPWASTAQETQYF. As DNA, the CDR3 is TGTGCCAGCAGCCAAGATCCTTGGGCGTCGACCGCCCAAGAGACCCAGTACTTC.

The V and J genes are TRBV7-9 and TRBJ2-1; D might be TRBD2 (5 bases). V shed 0 bases and J shed 4 bases, with 7 bases lying between them. The CDR3 length is 14 residues. The germline V gene has CDR1 SEHNR and CDR2 FQNEAQ (reference sequence). CDR3 region: CASSLAGAYNEQFF. The CDR3 DNA reads TGTGCCAGCAGCTTAGCGGGAGCTTACAATGAGCAGTTCTTC. Based on the CDR3 plus reference TRBV7-9 and TRBJ2-1, the full variable domain is DTGVSQNPRHKITKRGQNVTFRCDPISEHNRLYWYRQTLGQGPEFLTYFQNEAQLEKSRLLSDRFSAERPKGSFSTLEIQRTEQGDSAMYLCASSLAGAYNEQFFGPGTRLTVL.

This sequence joins TRBV6-5 and TRBJ2-1, with a possible D match to TRBD2 (5 bases). V dropped 7 bases and J dropped 4 bases, with 17 bases sitting between them. Germline assignment: CDR1 MNHEY and CDR2 SVGAGI. The CDR3 runs 15 residues. CDR3 in DNA: TGTGCCAGCATCCGAGGACTGGGAGAATACAATGAGCAGTTCTTC. It translates to CASIRGLGEYNEQFF.

V is TRBV5-1 and J is TRBJ2-2, with a tentative D call TRBD1 (5 bases). The germline V and J ends were trimmed by 2 bases and 7 bases, with 6 bases remaining between them. This CDR3 has 12 residues. Per germline, CDR1 SGHRS and CDR2 YFSETQ. Here the CDR3 reads CASSLDSGELFF. The DNA for the CDR3 is TGCGCCAGCAGCTTAGACAGCGGGGAGCTGTTTTTT.

The J gene is TRBJ2-1, the V gene TRBV7-3; a weak D match, TRBD1 (5 bases). Germline V gene data show CDR1 as SGHTA and CDR2 as FQGTGA. The CDR3 is made up of 13 amino acids. V lost 1 base and J 6 bases, leaving 7 bases between the germline ends. The CDR3 region has the DNA TGTGCCAGCAGCTTAATTCAGGGCAATGAGCAGTTCTTC. The encoded protein is CASSLIQGNEQFF. Combining the CDR3 with reference TRBV7-3 and TRBJ2-1 gives the whole variable domain GAGVSQTPSNKVTEKGKYVELRCDPISGHTALYWYRQSLGQGPEFLIYFQGTGAADDSGLPNDRFFAVRPEGSVSTLKIQRTERGDSAVYLCASSLIQGNEQFFGPGTRLTVL.

The chain is built from TRBV13 and TRBJ2-5; 7 nucleotides agree with TRBD2. Germline V gene data show CDR1 as PRHDT and CDR2 as FYEKMQ (reference sequence). This CDR3 region has 14 residues. The junction had 4 bases not matched to a gene; V was cut back by 4 bases and J by 2 bases. The CDR3 DNA is TGTGCCAGCAGCTCGGGCGGGGGTCAAGAGACCCAGTACTTC. Its protein is CASSSGGGQETQYF.

The chain employs TRBV20-1 and TRBJ1-3, with no clear D. Germline CDR1 is DFQATT and CDR2 is SNEGSKA (reference sequence). This CDR3 spans 11 amino acids. V was clipped by 4 bases and J by 7 bases, with 8 bases between them. CDR3 coding DNA: TGCAGTGCTACCACCAGTAACACCATATATTTT. Translating it yields CSATTSNTIYF.

V gene TRBV28 combines with J gene TRBJ1-5, with a tentative D call TRBD1 (6 bases). Germline CDR1 is MDHEN and CDR2 is SYDVKM. V was shortened by 3 bases and J by 10 bases, with 16 bases between the two germline ends. The CDR3 is 14 residues long. CDR3 in DNA: TGTGCCAGCAGTTTGGGACAACAGGGACATCCCCAGCATTTT. Translation: CASSLGQQGHPQHF.

The rearrangement links TRBV19 to TRBJ2-5; D is perhaps TRBD2 (7 bases). Per the germline V gene, CDR1 is LNHDA and CDR2 is SQIVND (reference sequence). The CDR3 has 16 amino acids. V was pared by 7 bases and J by 1 base, with 19 bases between. CDR3 loop: CASTRRGPAVQETQYF. For the CDR3, the DNA is TGTGCCAGTACCCGGCGGGGGCCCGCGGTCCAAGAGACCCAGTACTTC.

The V call is TRBV3-1 (or the pseudogene TRBV3-2), the J call TRBJ2-7; TRBD2 matches at 8 bases. Trimming removed 4 bases from V and 6 bases from J; junction bases left unmatched: 11. This CDR3 contains 15 residues. The V gene's germline CDR1 is LGHDT and CDR2 YNNKEL (reference sequence). CDR3 sequence reads: CASSRWAGLATEQYF. As DNA, the CDR3 is TGTGCCAGCAGCCGTTGGGCAGGACTAGCAACCGAGCAGTACTTC.

This clone was seen once. The CDR3 nucleotides are TGTGCCAGCAGCTCCCGGACAGTCTCCGGAGAGACCCAGTACTTC. Amino acids: CASSSRTVSGETQYF. The V gene is TRBV2, the J gene TRBJ2-5; D might be TRBD1 (6 bases). V lost 6 bases, J lost 4 bases, and 18 bases lay in between. This CDR3 comprises 15 residues. Germline V CDR1 and CDR2: SNHLY, FYNNEI. Complete variable domain (other parts from reference TRBV2 and TRBJ2-5): EPEVTQTPSHQVTQMGQEVILRCVPISNHLYFYWYRQILGQKVEFLVSFYNNEISEKSEIFDDQFSVERPDGSNFTLKIRSTKLEDSAMYFCASSSRTVSGETQYFGPGTRLLVL.

The rearrangement links TRBV5-1 to TRBJ2-6; 12 bases match TRBD2. Looked up from germline, CDR1 is SGHRS and CDR2 is YFSETQ. The CDR3 totals 18 residues. J gave up 0 bases and V 0 bases, and 1 base lay outside the gene matches. The CDR3: CASSLGLAGASGANVLTF. The CDR3 DNA follows: TGCGCCAGCAGCTTGGGACTAGCGGGGGCCTCTGGGGCCAACGTCCTGACTTTC.

This clone was recorded only once. This chain connects TRBV6-6 to TRBJ2-7, with 7 bases lining up with TRBD1. This CDR3 is built from 15 residues. Germline V gene data show CDR1 as MNHNY and CDR2 as SVGAGI (reference sequence). The ends lost 6 bases at V and 3 bases at J; junction bases unmatched: 11. CDR3 sequence reads: CASRNYGTANYEQYF. CDR3 nucleotides: TGTGCCAGCAGAAACTACGGGACAGCGAACTACGAGCAGTACTTC.

The chain joins TRBV5-1 to TRBJ2-3, with TRBD2 as a possible D gene (6 bases). Trimming shortened V by 4 bases and J by 0 bases, and 12 bases separated the two germline ends. This CDR3 region has 15 residues. The V gene's germline CDR1 is SGHRS and CDR2 YFSETQ. The CDR3 bases are TGCGCCAGCAGCCTCGTTGGGACTAGCACAGATACGCAGTATTTT. This gives the protein CASSLVGTSTDTQYF.

The V call is TRBV28, the J call TRBJ1-1; D is unclear. The CDR3 is made up of 14 amino acids. The germline V and J ends were trimmed by 3 bases and 1 base, with 9 bases remaining between them. Germline lookup yields CDR1 MDHEN and CDR2 SYDVKM. The CDR3 here is CASSFRGKNTEAFF. Here the CDR3 DNA reads TGTGCCAGCAGTTTCCGGGGAAAGAACACTGAAGCTTTCTTT. The full variable domain, in which reference TRBV28 and TRBJ1-1 provide the parts outside the CDR3, is DVKVTQSSRYLVKRTGEKVFLECVQDMDHENMFWYRQDPGLGLRLIYFSYDVKMKEKGDIPEGYSVSREKKERFSLILESASTNQTSMYLCASSFRGKNTEAFFGQGTRLTVV.

The chain recombines TRBV7-3 with TRBJ2-1; 8 bases line up with TRBD2. Germline V CDR1 and CDR2: SGHTA, FQGTGA. CDR3 length: 16 residues. The V segment lost 5 bases and the J segment 7 bases; nucleotides outside the gene matches: 13. The CDR3 sequence: CASSPSRREAGNEQFF. The CDR3 nucleotides are TGTGCCAGCAGCCCCTCCCGGCGGGAGGCGGGTAATGAGCAGTTCTTC.

The chain employs TRBV11-1 and TRBJ2-7, with 9 bases identical to TRBD2. The CDR3 is made up of 15 amino acids. V lost 4 bases and J lost 2; bases outside the gene matches: 6. Germline-derived CDR1 and CDR2 are SGHAT and FQDESV (reference sequence). The CDR3 DNA reads TGTGCCAGCAGCTCCTTAGCGGGAGAGACCTACGAGCAGTACTTC. It encodes CASSSLAGETYEQYF.

The V call is TRBV3-1 (or the pseudogene TRBV3-2), the J call TRBJ2-1; 8 bases line up with TRBD1. CDR1 is LGHDT and CDR2 is YNNKEL in the germline V gene (reference sequence). The CDR3 spans 16 residues. V lost 4 bases to trimming and J lost 4 bases; unmatched junction nucleotides: 9. DNA for the CDR3: TGTGCCAGCAGCCCCCCAGGGACAGGCGCATACAATGAGCAGTTCTTC. Translating gives CASSPPGTGAYNEQFF.

V is TRBV5-5 and J is TRBJ2-5; perhaps TRBD2 as D (5 bases). V lost 0 bases, J lost 5 bases, and 14 bases lay in between. CDR1 is SGHKS, CDR2 YYEKEE, per germline (reference sequence). The CDR3 contains 15 residues. Here the CDR3 reads CASSLGPGWVETQYF. In nucleotides, the CDR3 is TGTGCCAGCAGCTTGGGACCGGGGTGGGTTGAGACCCAGTACTTC.

This chain uses TRBV2 with TRBJ1-3; 7 nucleotides align to TRBD1. The CDR3 consists of 14 residues. Germline V CDR1 and CDR2: SNHLY, FYNNEI. J was trimmed by 2 bases and V by 6 bases; bases with no gene match: 4. CDR3: CASRTGTAGNTIYF. For the CDR3, the DNA is TGTGCCAGCAGGACCGGGACAGCTGGAAACACCATATATTTT.

The rearrangement links TRBV4-1 to TRBJ2-1; TRBD1 matches 9 bases. Germline V gives CDR1 MGHRA, CDR2 YSYEKL. J was trimmed by 5 bases and V by 5 bases; bases with no gene match: 7. The length of the CDR3 is 15 residues. CDR3 residues: CASSRLQGANNEQFF. DNA for the CDR3: TGCGCCAGCAGCAGGCTACAGGGGGCAAACAATGAGCAGTTCTTC.

CDR3 sequence reads: CASSPDREDTQYF. CDR3 nucleotides: TGTGCCAGCTCCCCAGACAGGGAAGATACGCAGTATTTT. V usage is TRBV18 and J usage is TRBJ2-3, with 7 bases identical to TRBD1. Germline CDR1 reads KGHSH; CDR2 reads LQKENI. V lost 6 bases to trimming and J lost 5 bases; unmatched junction nucleotides: 5. The CDR3 is made up of 13 amino acids.

This clone was found once. The V call is TRBV12-3 or TRBV12-4, the J call TRBJ2-7; D might be TRBD2 (5 bases). This CDR3 contains 12 residues. The germline V and J ends were trimmed by 7 bases and 3 bases, with 10 bases remaining between them. The chain's CDR3 is CASTGLGYEQYF. CDR3 sequence (DNA): TGTGCCAGCACAGGACTGGGCTACGAGCAGTACTTC.